The 4 T cell receptor beta chains below were found in one sample sequenced in a study of persistence of HIV-infected CD4 T cells. Nonspecific anti-CD3/anti-CD28 bead stimulation represents the broad CD4+ T cell repertoire. CD4+ T cells upregulating both CD40 ligand and CD69 were sorted as responding cells. Sequencing used immunoSEQ version 4 in survey mode. Sequenced by immunoSEQ multiplex PCR; TCRdb stores in-frame clones only, minus some. The table lists about 51,000 clones, 85% to 90% of them singletons. No cognate antigen is known for these TCRs. Sequencing was performed on CD4+ T cells sorted from PBMCs after roughly 19-hour stimulation, taken from a patient who received antiretroviral therapy. The source of these receptors is an adult woman with HIV who was CMV-seropositive.

This clone was found once. The chain couples TRBV5-1 to TRBJ1-2; D not resolved. With 1 base removed from V and 3 bases from J, the gap between germline ends came to 7 bases. This CDR3 is 13 amino acids long. The V gene's germline CDR1 is SGHRS and CDR2 YFSETQ. CDR3 in amino acids: CASSLTEDYGYTF. The CDR3 nucleotides are TGCGCCAGCAGCTTGACGGAGGACTATGGCTACACCTTC.

V gene TRBV19 combines with J gene TRBJ1-1; D possibly corresponds to TRBD1 (6 bases). V gave up 8 bases and J gave up 4 bases, with 14 bases separating them. CDR1 and CDR2 from the germline V gene are LNHDA and SQIVND (reference sequence). This CDR3 spans 13 amino acids. The CDR3 nucleotides are TGTGCCAGTCGGGTCAGGGGAGGCACTGAAGCTTTCTTT. Its translation: CASRVRGGTEAFF.

Only one count was recorded for this clone. The V call is TRBV4-1, the J call TRBJ2-7; TRBD1 matches 8 bases. CDR1 and CDR2 from the germline V gene are MGHRA and YSYEKL. The length of the CDR3 is 20 residues. Trimming at V came to 3 bases and at J to 2 bases, leaving 21 bases not matched to a gene. The DNA for the CDR3 is TGCGCCAGCAGCCACCCCCCGAGGGGCAGGGGGCCCCACCAACCCTACGAGCAGTACTTC. Translating gives CASSHPPRGRGPHQPYEQYF.

The chain carries TRBV12-5 and TRBJ1-1; perhaps TRBD1 as D (5 bases). This CDR3 contains 18 residues. V was pared by 0 bases and J by 1 base, with 18 bases between. Germline CDR1 and CDR2: LGHNT and FRNRAP. CDR3 bases: TGTGCTAGTGGTTTGGTACTGCTAGGCAGGGAGGGGAACACTGAAGCTTTCTTT. Protein product: CASGLVLLGREGNTEAFF. Looking up the rest from reference TRBV12-5 and TRBJ1-1 gives the full variable domain: DARVTQTPRHKVTEMGQEVTMRCQPILGHNTVFWYRQTMMQGLELLAYFRNRAPLDDSGMPKDRFSAEMPDATLATLKIQPSEPRDSAVYFCASGLVLLGREGNTEAFFGQGTRLTVV.